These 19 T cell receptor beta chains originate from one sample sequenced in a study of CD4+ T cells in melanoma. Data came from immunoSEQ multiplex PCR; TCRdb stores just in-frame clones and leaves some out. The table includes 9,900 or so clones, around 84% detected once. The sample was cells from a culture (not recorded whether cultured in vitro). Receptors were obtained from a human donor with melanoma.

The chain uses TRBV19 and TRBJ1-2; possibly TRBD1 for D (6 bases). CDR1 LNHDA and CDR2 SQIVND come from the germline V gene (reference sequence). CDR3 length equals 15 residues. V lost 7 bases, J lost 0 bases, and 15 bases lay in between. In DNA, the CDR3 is TGTGCCAGTAATGTTGGGGGGCTAGCTAACTATGGCTACACCTTC. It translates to CASNVGGLANYGYTF.

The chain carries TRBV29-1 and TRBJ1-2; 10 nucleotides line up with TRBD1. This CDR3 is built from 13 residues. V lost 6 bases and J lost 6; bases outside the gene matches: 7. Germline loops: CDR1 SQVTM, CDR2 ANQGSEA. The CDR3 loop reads CSVTGGFVNGYTF. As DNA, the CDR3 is TGCAGCGTGACAGGGGGCTTTGTTAATGGCTACACCTTC.

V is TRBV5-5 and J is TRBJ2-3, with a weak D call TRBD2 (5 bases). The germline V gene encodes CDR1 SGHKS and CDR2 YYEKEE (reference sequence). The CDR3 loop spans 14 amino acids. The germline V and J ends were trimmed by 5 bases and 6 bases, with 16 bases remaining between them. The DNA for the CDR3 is TGTGCCAGCAGTTCCCGCCGGGGAGAGGATACGCAGTATTTT. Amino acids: CASSSRRGEDTQYF.

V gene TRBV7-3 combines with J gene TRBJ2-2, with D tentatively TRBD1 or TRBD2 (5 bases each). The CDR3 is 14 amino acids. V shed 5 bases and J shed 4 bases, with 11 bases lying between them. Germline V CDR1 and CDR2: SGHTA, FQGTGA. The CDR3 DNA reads TGTGCCAGCAGCCCCTGGGACCGCACCGGGGAGCTGTTTTTT. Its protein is CASSPWDRTGELFF.

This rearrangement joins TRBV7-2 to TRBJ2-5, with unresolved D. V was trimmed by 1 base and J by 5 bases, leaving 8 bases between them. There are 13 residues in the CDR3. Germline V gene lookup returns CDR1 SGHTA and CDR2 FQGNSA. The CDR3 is CASSLGIRETQYF. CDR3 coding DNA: TGTGCCAGCAGCTTAGGCATTAGGGAGACCCAGTACTTC.

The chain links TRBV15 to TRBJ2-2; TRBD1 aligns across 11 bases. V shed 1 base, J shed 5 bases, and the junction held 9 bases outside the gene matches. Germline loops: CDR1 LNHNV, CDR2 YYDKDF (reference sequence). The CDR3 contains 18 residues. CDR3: CATSRGFPGTGGTGELFF. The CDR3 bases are TGTGCCACCAGCAGAGGTTTTCCCGGGACAGGGGGAACCGGGGAGCTGTTTTTT.

The CDR3: CAWSTGLAGIDEQFF. In DNA, the CDR3 is TGTGCCTGGAGTACGGGACTAGCGGGGATTGATGAGCAGTTCTTC. J is TRBJ2-1 and V is TRBV30; 13 nucleotides agree with TRBD2. J lost 8 bases, V lost 2 bases, and 6 bases had no gene match. The CDR3 has 15 amino acids. CDR1 and CDR2 (germline): GTSNPN, SVGIG (reference sequence).

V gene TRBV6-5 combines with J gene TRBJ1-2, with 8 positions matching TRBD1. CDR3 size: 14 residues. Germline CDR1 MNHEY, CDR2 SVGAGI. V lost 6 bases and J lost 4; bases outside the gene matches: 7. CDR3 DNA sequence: TGTGCCAGCAGAACACGGGACAGGAGCTATGGCTACACCTTC. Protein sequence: CASRTRDRSYGYTF.

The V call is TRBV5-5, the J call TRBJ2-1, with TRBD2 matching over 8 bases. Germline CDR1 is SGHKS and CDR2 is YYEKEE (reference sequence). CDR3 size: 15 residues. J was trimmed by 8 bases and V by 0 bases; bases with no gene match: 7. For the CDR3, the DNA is TGTGCCAGCAGCTTGGCCCGGGGGGGGGCGGATGAGCAGTTCTTC. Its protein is CASSLARGGADEQFF.

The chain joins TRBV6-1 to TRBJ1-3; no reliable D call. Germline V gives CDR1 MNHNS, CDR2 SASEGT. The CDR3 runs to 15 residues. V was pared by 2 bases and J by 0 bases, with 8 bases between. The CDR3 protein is CASSESMSSGNTIYF. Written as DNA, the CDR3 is TGTGCCAGCAGTGAAAGTATGAGCTCTGGAAACACCATATATTTT.

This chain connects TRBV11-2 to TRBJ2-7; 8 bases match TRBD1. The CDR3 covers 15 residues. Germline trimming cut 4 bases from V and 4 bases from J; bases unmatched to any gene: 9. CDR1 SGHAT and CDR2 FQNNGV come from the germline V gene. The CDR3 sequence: CASSSYRGTAYEQYF. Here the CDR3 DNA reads TGTGCCAGCAGCTCCTACAGGGGGACCGCGTACGAGCAGTACTTC. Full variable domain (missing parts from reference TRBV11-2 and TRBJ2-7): EAGVAQSPRYKIIEKRQSVAFWCNPISGHATLYWYQQILGQGPKLLIQFQNNGVVDDSQLPKDRFSAERLKGVDSTLKIQPAKLEDSAVYLCASSSYRGTAYEQYFGPGTRLTVT.

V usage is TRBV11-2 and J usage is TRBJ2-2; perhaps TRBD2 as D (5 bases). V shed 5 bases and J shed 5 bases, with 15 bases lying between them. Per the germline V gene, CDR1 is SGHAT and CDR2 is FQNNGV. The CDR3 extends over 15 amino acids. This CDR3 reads CASSPRGFETGELFF. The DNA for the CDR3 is TGTGCCAGCAGCCCCCGGGGTTTCGAGACCGGGGAGCTGTTTTTT.

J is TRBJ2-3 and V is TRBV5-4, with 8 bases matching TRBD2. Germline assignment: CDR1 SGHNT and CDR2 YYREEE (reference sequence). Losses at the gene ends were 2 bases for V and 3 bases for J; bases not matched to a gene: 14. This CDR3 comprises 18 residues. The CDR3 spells CASSFGRSGGGMTDTQYF. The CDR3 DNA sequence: TGTGCCAGCAGCTTTGGACGCTCTGGCGGGGGGATGACAGATACGCAGTATTTT.

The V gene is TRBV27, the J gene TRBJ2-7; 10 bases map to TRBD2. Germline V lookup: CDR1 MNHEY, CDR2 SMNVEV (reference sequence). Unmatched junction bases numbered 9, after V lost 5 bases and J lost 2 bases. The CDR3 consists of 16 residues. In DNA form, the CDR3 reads TGTGCCAGCAGTCCTCTACATAGCGGGGGGACCTACGAGCAGTACTTC. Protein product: CASSPLHSGGTYEQYF.

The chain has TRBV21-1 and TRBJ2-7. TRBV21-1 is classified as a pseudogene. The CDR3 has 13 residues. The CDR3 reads CASSGLGTYEQYF. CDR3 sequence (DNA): TGTGCCAGCAGCGGATTGGGTACCTACGAGCAGTACTTC.

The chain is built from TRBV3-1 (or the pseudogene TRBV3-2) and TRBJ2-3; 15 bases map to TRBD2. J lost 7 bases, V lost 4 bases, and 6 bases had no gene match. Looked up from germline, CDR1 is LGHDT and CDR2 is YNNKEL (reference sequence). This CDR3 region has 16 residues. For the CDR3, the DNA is TGTGCCAGCAGCCGGGGACTAGCGGGGGGAGGGTATACGCAGTATTTT. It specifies CASSRGLAGGGYTQYF.

CDR3 region: CASSLAGTGKDTQYF. The CDR3 nucleotides are TGTGCCAGCAGCTTAGCGGGGACGGGGAAAGATACGCAGTATTTT. The chain uses TRBV7-9 and TRBJ2-3, with D possibly being TRBD1 or TRBD2 (5 bases each). The CDR3 runs 15 residues. Trimming removed 0 bases at V and 5 bases at J, with 12 bases between. CDR1 and CDR2 (germline): SEHNR, FQNEAQ (reference sequence).

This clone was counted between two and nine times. In DNA, the CDR3 is TGTGCCAGTGGGAACGGTAGATCGAGTACATCTGAAGCTTTCTTT. Its protein is CASGNGRSSTSEAFF. This rearrangement joins TRBV2 to TRBJ1-1; no clear D. Germline CDR1 SNHLY, CDR2 FYNNEI. V lost 9 bases to trimming and J lost 6 bases, with 23 bases between them. This CDR3 has 15 amino acids. The full variable domain, completed using reference TRBV2 and TRBJ1-1, is EPEVTQTPSHQVTQMGQEVILRCVPISNHLYFYWYRQILGQKVEFLVSFYNNEISEKSEIFDDQFSVERPDGSNFTLKIRSTKLEDSAMYFCASGNGRSSTSEAFFGQGTRLTVV.

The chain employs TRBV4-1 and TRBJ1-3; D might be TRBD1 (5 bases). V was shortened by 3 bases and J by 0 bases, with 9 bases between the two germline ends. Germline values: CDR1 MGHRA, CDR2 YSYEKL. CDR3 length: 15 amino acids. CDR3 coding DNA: TGCGCCAGCAGCCAGAGGGGTCTCTCTGGAAACACCATATATTTT. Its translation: CASSQRGLSGNTIYF.